This T cell receptor beta chain was recorded in a study of a mutant IDH1 vaccine in newly diagnosed glioma (dated by TCRdb to the early 2020s). For context, the study as a whole: Vaccination was initiated 4-6 weeks after radiotherapy alone, or concurrently with temozolomide cycles in the chemotherapy-containing groups. Six visits were used for peripheral blood collection: V03 (baseline), V05, V07, V10, V12 and V13. For exploratory analyses, about 25 treated patients had longitudinal TCRB deep sequencing done wherever samples were available. The week-35 safety follow-up was designated visit V12, and the week-47 end of study was designated visit V13. Before enrollment, most patients had been given radiochemotherapy with temozolomide as standard therapy, while the rest had received either radiotherapy alone or temozolomide alone. Of the roughly 31 treated patients, approximately 62% were male and around 40% were female, and the mean age was 40.4 years.

Clipping removes 8 bases from V and 5 bases from J, with 13 as the unmatched junction base count. As encoded in the germline V gene, CDR1 is MNHNS while CDR2 is SASEGT. Spanning cysteine to phenylalanine, the CDR3 consists of 15 amino acids. Only the CDR3 DNA is retained, 45 bases long and in frame from the first base. Reading the label with the study, this specimen's time point is: week 47, end of study. A 20-mer mutant IDH1 peptide at 300 micrograms in Montanide made up each vaccine dose, which was injected subcutaneously together with topical imiquimod. Patients received eight vaccinations in weeks 1, 3, 5, 7, 11, 15, 19 and 23, corresponding to visits V03 through V10. All donors had newly diagnosed IDH1-mutant astrocytomas of WHO grade 3 or 4 that showed loss of nuclear ATRX. The samples were drawn from NOA16, a multicentre, single-arm, open-label phase I trial in Germany that tested a mutant IDH1 peptide vaccine in humans for the first time. Genomic DNA for TCRB sequencing was extracted from EDTA blood using the DNeasy Blood and Tissue Kit.

Library method: the immunoSEQ multiplex PCR assay. Rearranged TCR beta chain sequences were amplified using the hsTCRB Kit according to the manufacturer's protocol. An Illumina MiSeq was used to sequence the TCRB libraries. The paper's processing steps were these. The kit vendor's proprietary platform handled demultiplexing, trimming and gene mapping. TCRdb stores this immuneACCESS table with in-frame sequences only. Part of the clones is absent; in the studies checked, under half of the shortfall reflects unresolved V genes, and no reason is known for the rest. Clonal size and the V and J genes are those of that table, whereas D and trimming came from the DNA. The sample includes approximately 11,000 clones, with around 81% observed a single time. The ten top clones hold about a sixth of the sample. To note about this clone: There is no known antigen for this receptor. Base-call qualities are not available, and no considerably larger clone is one nucleotide away.

Beyond this particular receptor, the publication reports: Across multiple MHC alleles, vaccine-induced immune responses were seen in nearly 95% of patients. Pseudoprogression appeared unrelated to alterations in the top peripheral T cell clonotypes detected by TCRB sequencing. It was noted by the authors that analyses of patient blood samples could not be reproduced owing to sample limitations. PBMC samples for TCRB deep sequencing were selected based on availability.

The chain couples TRBV6-1 to TRBJ2-7; 9 nucleotides in the junction match TRBD1. Here the sequenced sample was PBMCs, taken from a glioma patient whose treatment included an IDH1 peptide vaccine. This receptor was taken from a man under 40 with glioma. The CDR3: CASLSDRDRDHEQYF. The DNA sequence is given as TGTGCCAGCTTATCTGACCGGGACAGGGACCACGAGCAGTACTTC.